A single sample is the source of the 13 T cell receptor beta chains below, sequenced in a study of CD8+CD57+ T cells in acquired aplastic anemia. Genomic DNA templated the TCR beta VDJ and CDR3 profiling. TCRdb called the reads again in MiXCR, with one record for every CDR3 protein. Of about 160,000 distinct CDR3 sequences in the sample, 45% to 50% are singletons; the top ten hold over 25%. The authors sequenced patients whose flow cytometry had shown CD8+CD57+ cell expansion. The sequenced sample was sorted CD4+, CD8+, or CD8+CD57+ T cells (not recorded which) from PBMCs. The source is a human donor with aplastic anemia.

Many counts were recorded for this clonotype. The chain uses TRBV11-3 and TRBJ2-5; D is undetermined. Germline V gives CDR1 SGHNT, CDR2 YENEEA. V was pared by 6 bases and J by 5 bases, with 13 bases between. The CDR3 runs to 13 residues. The CDR3 here is CASRPPFFETQYF. CDR3 sequence (DNA): TGTGCCAGCAGACCCCCTTTTTTCGAGACCCAGTACTTC.

This clonotype came up once. CDR3 region: CASSPYRGIGEKLFF. The CDR3 coding sequence is TGTGCCAGCAGTCCGTACAGGGGAATAGGGGAAAAACTGTTTTTT. The V and J genes are TRBV27 and TRBJ1-4; 7 bases match TRBD1. Germline CDR1 MNHEY, CDR2 SMNVEV (reference sequence). The CDR3 spans 15 residues. With V trimmed by 5 bases and J by 8 bases, 11 bases remained unmatched.

The chain has TRBV3-1 and TRBJ2-1, with 12 bases that match TRBD2. The V gene end was trimmed by 5 bases and the J gene end by 6 bases; junction bases not matched to a gene: 5. The germline CDR1 and CDR2 sequences are LGHDT and YNNKEL (reference sequence). The CDR3 is made up of 15 amino acids. In nucleotides, the CDR3 is TGTGCCAGCAGCGATCGGACTAGCGGGGTCAATGAGCAGTTCTTC. Encoded protein: CASSDRTSGVNEQFF.

Notes on this clonotype: One junction end does not reproduce the germline sequence, and a read error may be involved. The J gene is TRBJ1-6, the V gene TRBV19; no firm D call. CDR1 is LNHDA, CDR2 SQIVND, per germline (reference sequence). The CDR3 covers 13 residues. The CDR3 spells CASSIGRQSPPHF. As DNA, the CDR3 is TGTGCCAGTAGTATAGGGAGGCAATCACCCCCCCACTTT.

CDR3: CATSSGGQQYF. In nucleotides, the CDR3 is TGTGCCACTTCTAGCGGGGGCCAGCAGTACTTC. V is TRBV10-3 and J is TRBJ2-7; TRBD2 agrees at 10 bases. CDR1 ENHRY and CDR2 SYGVKD come from the germline V gene. The CDR3 has 11 amino acids. J was trimmed by 8 bases and V by 10 bases; bases with no gene match: 5.

In its sample, this clonotype was seen many times. J is TRBJ2-7 and V is TRBV14, with D maybe TRBD1 (5 bases). From germline, CDR1 is SGHDN and CDR2 FVKESK. There are 16 residues in the CDR3. Trimming removed 4 bases at V and 2 bases at J, with 18 bases between. CDR3 residues: CASSPGCSGPAYEQYF. The CDR3 DNA reads as TGTGCCAGCAGCCCAGGGTGTTCAGGGCCGGCCTACGAGCAGTACTTC.

This clonotype was picked up many times. This chain joins TRBV11-1 and TRBJ2-6; 11 bases agree with TRBD1. There are 16 residues in the CDR3. After removal of 5 bases from V and 4 bases from J, the junction contained 4 bases not matched to a gene. Germline-derived CDR1 and CDR2 are SGHAT and FQDESV (reference sequence). CDR3 residues: CASSPGQGAGANVLTF. DNA for the CDR3: TGTGCCAGCAGCCCAGGACAGGGGGCGGGGGCCAACGTCCTGACTTTC.

The rearrangement joins TRBV11-3 to TRBJ2-3; D perhaps matches TRBD2 (5 bases). Trimming pared 5 bases from V and 0 bases from J, leaving 9 bases between. Germline CDR1 SGHNT, CDR2 YENEEA. The CDR3 extends over 14 amino acids. The DNA for the CDR3 is TGTGCCAGCAGCCCTCGGACTAGCACAGATACGCAGTATTTT. This codes for CASSPRTSTDTQYF.

This clonotype was counted many times. The chain combines TRBV7-6 with TRBJ1-2, with D possibly matching TRBD1 (5 bases). CDR3 length: 14 amino acids. Trimming shortened V by 0 bases and J by 8 bases, and 13 bases separated the two germline ends. Looked up from germline, CDR1 is SGHVS and CDR2 is FNYEAQ. CDR3 DNA: TGTGCCAGCAGCTTAGCGGGGGAGATCGGGGGCTACACCTTC. This encodes CASSLAGEIGGYTF.

This clonotype was found many times. The chain carries TRBV19 and TRBJ1-1; tentative D call: TRBD1 (5 bases). This CDR3 spans 14 amino acids. Germline V gene data show CDR1 as LNHDA and CDR2 as SQIVND (reference sequence). V shed 1 base and J shed 5 bases, with 11 bases lying between them. The CDR3 sequence: CASSIVTEGTEAFF. CDR3 bases: TGTGCCAGTAGTATAGTAACCGAGGGGACTGAAGCTTTCTTT.

The rearrangement links TRBV2 to TRBJ2-7; 9 bases are shared with TRBD1. There are 15 residues in the CDR3. Unmatched junction bases numbered 9, after V lost 5 bases and J lost 4 bases. Germline V lookup: CDR1 SNHLY, CDR2 FYNNEI. The CDR3 DNA is TGTGCCAGCAGTTTATTGGACAGGGGTGGATACGAGCAGTACTTC. It specifies CASSLLDRGGYEQYF.

The J gene is TRBJ2-7, the V gene TRBV29-1, with no clear D. V was trimmed by 2 bases and J by 3 bases, leaving 11 bases between them. Germline CDR1 is SQVTM and CDR2 is ANQGSEA. The CDR3 length is 13 residues. CDR3: CSVETQVGYEQYF. The CDR3 DNA follows: TGCAGCGTTGAAACCCAAGTGGGCTACGAGCAGTACTTC.

This clonotype was recorded a few times. The gene calls are TRBV15 and TRBJ1-3; a possible D gene is TRBD1 (6 bases). Germline CDR1 and CDR2: LNHNV and YYDKDF (reference sequence). Trimming stripped 0 bases from V and 4 bases from J, with 16 bases between. This CDR3 comprises 17 residues. The CDR3 DNA reads as TGTGCCACCAGCAGAGATCGACAGGTCGGAGAGGGAAACACCATATATTTT. Translated: CATSRDRQVGEGNTIYF.